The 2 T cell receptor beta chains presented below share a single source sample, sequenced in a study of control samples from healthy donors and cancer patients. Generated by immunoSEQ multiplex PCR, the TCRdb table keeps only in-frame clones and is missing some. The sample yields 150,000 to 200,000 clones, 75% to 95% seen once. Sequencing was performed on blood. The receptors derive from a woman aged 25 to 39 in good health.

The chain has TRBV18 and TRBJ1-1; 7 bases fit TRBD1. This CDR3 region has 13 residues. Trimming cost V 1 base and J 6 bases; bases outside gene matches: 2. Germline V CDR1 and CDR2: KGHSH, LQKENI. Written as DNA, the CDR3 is TGTGCCAGCTCACCACGACAGGGCCCTGAAGCTTTCTTT. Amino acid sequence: CASSPRQGPEAFF.

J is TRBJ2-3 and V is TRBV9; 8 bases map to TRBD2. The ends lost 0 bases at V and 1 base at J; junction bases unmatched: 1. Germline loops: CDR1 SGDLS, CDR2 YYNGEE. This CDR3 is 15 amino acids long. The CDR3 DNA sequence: TGTGCCAGCAGCGTAGACGGGGGGGGCACAGATACGCAGTATTTT. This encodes CASSVDGGGTDTQYF.